This paragraph reports one T cell receptor beta chain. Its antigen is not known. The sample belongs to a study of cytomegalovirus exposure and HLA in healthy donors. Study-wide points: Follow-up analysis seemed to connect common viral pathogens with several of the most significant clusters identified. Some segments of the V type, notably TRBV6-2 and TRBV6-3, were excluded as indistinguishable.

The PCR contained 60 Vbeta and 13 Jbeta primers. Libraries were prepared by immunoSEQ multiplex PCR; TCRdb keeps only in-frame clonotypes and omits some of them. This sample has 150,000 to 250,000 clones, with 75% to 85% found just once. The CDR3 runs 15 residues. Germline V gene lookup returns CDR1 LNHDA and CDR2 SQIVND (reference sequence). Unmatched junction bases numbered 8, after V lost 8 bases and J lost 1 base. The chain carries TRBV19 and TRBJ1-5; TRBD1 aligns across 7 bases. Sequencing used PBMCs. The TCR originated in a woman in her forties or fifties in good health and CMV-seropositive. The CDR3 loop is CASPGGSGSNQPQHF. CDR3 in DNA: TGTGCCAGTCCAGGGGGATCAGGGAGCAATCAGCCCCAGCATTTT.